The 18 T cell receptor beta chains below all came from one sample that was sequenced in a study of blood T cells in healthy people across ages. Primed by a sample-barcoded 5' primer and a J-beta primer mix, a second PCR proceeded for about 7 to 11 cycles. One entry per CDR3 protein, called by TCRdb with MiXCR from the 5' RACE reads. This table has approximately 1,700,000 distinct CDR3 sequences, 35% to 50% appearing once. The specimen was blood. The receptors derive from a human donor in good health.

As to this clonotype: A much larger clone differs by one base, so this may be a read error. V usage is TRBV12-3 or TRBV12-4 and J usage is TRBJ1-2; no definite D call. The V and J ends lost 2 bases and 4 bases respectively, with 8 bases between them. The CDR3 has 13 residues. The CDR3 spells CASSLFRRYGYTF. In DNA, the CDR3 is TGTGCCAGCAGTTTATTCAGGCGCTATGGCTACACCTTC.

The V gene is TRBV4-2, the J gene TRBJ2-7; 7 positions agree with TRBD1. The J call could be wrong; TRBJ2-5 is a better fit for the DNA end. Germline V gene data show CDR1 as LGHNA and CDR2 as YNFKEQ. CDR3 length equals 15 residues. CDR3 residues: CASSGGQIQQETQYF. The CDR3 DNA reads TGTGCCAGCAGCGGGGGACAGATACAACAAGAGACCCAGTACTTC.

The chain is built from TRBV20-1 and TRBJ2-1, with 10 bases aligning to TRBD2. The germline V gene has CDR1 DFQATT and CDR2 SNEGSKA (reference sequence). Trimming removed 3 bases from V and 10 bases from J; junction bases left unmatched: 15. This CDR3 comprises 16 residues. CDR3 coding DNA: TGCAGTGCTAGGGGGTTAGCGGGGGGCCCTTGGGCAGAGCAGTTCTTC. As protein: CSARGLAGGPWAEQFF.

The chain joins TRBV20-1 to TRBJ1-2, with 10 bases identical to TRBD1. The germline V gene encodes CDR1 DFQATT and CDR2 SNEGSKA (reference sequence). Trimming removed 4 bases from V and 1 base from J; junction bases left unmatched: 3. The CDR3 is 14 residues long. CDR3 sequence: CSATGTGVNYGYTF. In DNA, the CDR3 is TGCAGTGCTACCGGGACAGGGGTTAACTATGGCTACACCTTC.

A few counts support this clonotype. The rearrangement links TRBV20-1 to TRBJ2-7; 7 bases match TRBD2. V lost 2 bases, J lost 2 bases, and 3 bases stayed unmatched. The CDR3 runs 13 residues. The germline CDR1 and CDR2 sequences are DFQATT and SNEGSKA (reference sequence). The CDR3 DNA reads as TGCAGTGCTAGATCGGGACTAACCTACGAGCAGTACTTC. Amino acids: CSARSGLTYEQYF.

V usage is TRBV3-1 and J usage is TRBJ1-1, with TRBD1 matching 7 bases. Germline V CDR1 and CDR2: LGHDT, YNNKEL (reference sequence). V dropped 8 bases and J dropped 7; count of bases not matched to a gene: 10. There are 13 residues in the CDR3. The CDR3 region is CASGKTGRSEAFF. The CDR3 bases are TGTGCCAGCGGTAAGACAGGGAGGAGTGAAGCTTTCTTT.

V usage is TRBV20-1 and J usage is TRBJ2-7; 11 nucleotides match TRBD1. Looked up from germline, CDR1 is DFQATT and CDR2 is SNEGSKA (reference sequence). The CDR3 is made up of 13 amino acids. CDR3 sequence (DNA): TGCAGCGTTTGTGGGGACAGGGGGGACGAGCAGTACTTC. Its protein product is CSVCGDRGDEQYF.

Only a few counts were recorded for this clonotype. The CDR3 DNA is TGTGCCACCGAAATCCAGGGCGCAGATACGCAGTATTTT. It is translated as CATEIQGADTQYF. This chain uses TRBV28 with TRBJ2-3; tentatively, D is TRBD1 (5 bases). This CDR3 contains 13 residues. The V and J ends lost 10 bases and 4 bases respectively, with 15 bases between them. Per the germline V gene, CDR1 is MDHEN and CDR2 is SYDVKM.

The chain links TRBV3-1 to TRBJ1-2; maybe TRBD1 (5 bases). V was clipped by 4 bases and J by 8 bases, with 20 bases between them. Germline CDR1 and CDR2: LGHDT and YNNKEL (reference sequence). The CDR3 is made up of 15 amino acids. DNA of the CDR3: TGTGCCAGCAGCCTGGGGACTGAGGGATACGGCGGCTACACCTTC. Its protein product is CASSLGTEGYGGYTF. Full variable domain (outside the CDR3, taken from reference TRBV3-1 and TRBJ1-2): DTAVSQTPKYLVTQMGNDKSIKCEQNLGHDTMYWYKQDSKKFLKIMFSYNNKELIINETVPNRFSPKSPDKAHLNLHINSLELGDSAVYFCASSLGTEGYGGYTFGSGTRLTVV.

This clonotype was detected only a few times. One end of the junction is discordant with germline, which a read error may explain. This chain uses TRBV5-1 with TRBJ1-2; the match to TRBD1 covers 10 bases. CDR3 length: 14 amino acids. Germline V gene sequence: CDR1 SGHRS, CDR2 YFSETQ. CDR3 loop: CARSALGTGDGYTF. CDR3 sequence (DNA): TGCGCCCGCAGCGCACTCGGGACAGGGGATGGCTACACCTTC.

A remark on this clonotype: One base away lies a much larger clone, so this may be a sequencing read error. The chain has TRBV4-2 and TRBJ1-4; no firm D call. Trimming removed 0 bases at V and 8 bases at J, with 10 bases between. Looked up from germline, CDR1 is LGHNA and CDR2 is YNFKEQ. CDR3 length: 14 residues. CDR3 in amino acids: CASSQEATGEKLFF. The CDR3 region has the DNA TGTGCCAGCAGCCAAGAGGCGACGGGAGAAAAACTGTTTTTT.

The gene calls are TRBV6-5 and TRBJ1-1; D not resolved. This CDR3 comprises 15 residues. Germline assignment: CDR1 MNHEY and CDR2 SVGAGI. Trimming stripped 3 bases from V and 2 bases from J, with 13 bases between. This chain's CDR3 is CASSYVTLANTEAFF. CDR3 in DNA: TGTGCCAGCAGTTATGTCACATTGGCAAACACTGAAGCTTTCTTT.

This chain links TRBV28 with TRBJ1-4; D is uncertain. Germline CDR1 is MDHEN and CDR2 is SYDVKM. This CDR3 region has 13 residues. V shed 10 bases and J shed 5 bases, with 14 bases lying between them. CDR3 in DNA: TGTGCCATTTCCCCCCGGAGGAATGAAAAACTGTTTTTT. This gives the protein CAISPRRNEKLFF.

The V and J genes are TRBV12-3 or TRBV12-4 and TRBJ1-5; 9 nucleotides match TRBD1. The CDR3 length is 16 residues. The junction had 12 bases not matched to a gene; V was cut back by 5 bases and J by 7 bases. CDR3 sequence reads: CASSPLTGGAGQPQHF. CDR3 nucleotides: TGTGCCAGCAGTCCACTCACAGGGGGCGCGGGGCAGCCCCAGCATTTT.

The chain uses TRBV4-2 and TRBJ2-5; D is unresolved. This CDR3 contains 15 residues. The V and J ends lost 0 bases and 7 bases respectively, with 15 bases between them. CDR1 is LGHNA and CDR2 is YNFKEQ in the germline V gene. Here the CDR3 DNA reads TGTGCCAGCAGCCAAGATAGGGCCTCCCTGGGGACCCAGTACTTC. Its protein product is CASSQDRASLGTQYF.

V usage is TRBV14 and J usage is TRBJ2-7; D unclear. The CDR3 contains 13 residues. Germline V CDR1 and CDR2: SGHDN, FVKESK. V dropped 1 base and J dropped 3 bases, with 7 bases sitting between them. This CDR3 reads CASSQAQFYEQYF. DNA for the CDR3: TGTGCCAGCAGCCAAGCGCAGTTCTACGAGCAGTACTTC.

This rearrangement joins TRBV20-1 to TRBJ2-1, with D perhaps TRBD1 (6 bases). The CDR3 loop spans 12 amino acids. V dropped 5 bases and J dropped 8 bases, with 13 bases sitting between them. Germline V CDR1 and CDR2: DFQATT, SNEGSKA (reference sequence). This CDR3 reads CSAGKQGYEQFF. CDR3 nucleotides: TGCAGTGCTGGCAAACAGGGCTATGAGCAGTTCTTC.

The J gene is TRBJ2-3, the V gene TRBV5-1; TRBD2 matches at 9 bases. The ends lost 0 bases at V and 0 bases at J; junction bases unmatched: 5. Germline assignment: CDR1 SGHRS and CDR2 YFSETQ. The CDR3 runs 17 residues. Written as DNA, the CDR3 is TGCGCCAGCAGCTTGGTTGGTAGCGGGAGTAGCACAGATACGCAGTATTTT. Translated, it gives CASSLVGSGSSTDTQYF.